This paragraph reports one T cell receptor beta chain. The data belong to a study of blood T cell repertoires in COVID-19. Across the study: Collection of acute and convalescent COVID-19 samples took place in the United States, Italy and Spain.

Method: immunoSEQ multiplex PCR; TCRdb's copy keeps in-frame clones and lacks some. The table lists approximately 260,000 clones, approximately 83% of them singletons, with approximately 11% in the top ten. Germline V gives CDR1 SGHVS, CDR2 FQNEAQ. This CDR3 has 14 amino acids. The trim removed 1 base at V and 5 bases at J, leaving 3 bases unmatched. Sequenced: peripheral blood. The TCR comes from a woman in her seventies with acute or convalescent COVID-19. V is TRBV7-8 and J is TRBJ2-3; 7 bases match TRBD2. Written as DNA, the CDR3 is TGTGCCAGCAGCTTAGTCGGGACTAAAGATACGCAGTATTTT. Translation gives CASSLVGTKDTQYF.